Listed below are T cell receptor beta chains from one sample, sequenced in a study of read filtering for tumor transcriptome and immune sequencing. TCRdb fed the reads into MiXCR, producing one record per CDR3 protein. The data hold over 90,000 distinct CDR3 sequences, with around a fifth observed a single time. The material sequenced was a population of CD138-negative cells sorted from bone marrow. The receptors derive from a donor over 35 with multiple myeloma. Each CDR3 is given with its conserved first and last residue. A D gene is named only where the DNA matches it firmly.

v_call,d_call,j_call,cdr3_aa
TRBV29-1,NA,TRBJ1-1,CSTPGEGFSYTEAFF
TRBV5-4,NA,TRBJ1-2,CASSGRQQGPTF
TRBV5-1,NA,TRBJ2-2,CASSLEVVPGELFF
TRBV6-1,TRBD2,TRBJ2-3,CASSSSGRSTDTQYF
TRBV10-3,TRBD1,TRBJ2-2,CAISGTGGSPGELFF
TRBV2,NA,TRBJ2-2,CASSEREAGELLF
TRBV28,NA,TRBJ2-7,CASSNGGLLYEQYF
TRBV6-5,TRBD1,TRBJ2-3,CASSPSNPGTGVADTQYF
TRBV6-2/TRBV6-3,NA,TRBJ1-4,CASNVATNEKLFF
TRBV28,NA,TRBJ1-4,CASSQPIDEKLFF
TRBV20-1,NA,TRBJ2-7,CSAKTDSRQYF
TRBV28,TRBD1,TRBJ2-7,CANSSSNNGQGRYGQYF
TRBV28,NA,TRBJ2-1,CASSFRTAAYNEQFF
TRBV9,TRBD1,TRBJ1-2,CASSPRQGVGNYGYTF
TRBV20-1,TRBD1,TRBJ2-1,CSARNDRDAPGQFF
TRBV20-1,NA,TRBJ2-3,CSARDADGMSTQYF
TRBV28,NA,TRBJ1-1,CASSSPREEAFF
TRBV12-3/TRBV12-4,NA,TRBJ1-5,CASSNRLAGQPQHF
TRBV20-1,NA,TRBJ2-5,CSARTPLEETQYF
TRBV5-1,NA,TRBJ2-3,CASSLWTAADTQYF
TRBV2,NA,TRBJ1-1,CASSKRQYTEAFF
TRBV7-2,NA,TRBJ2-3,CASSLGSGGGDTQYF
TRBV18,TRBD1,TRBJ1-5,CASSPIRIQGASQPQHF
TRBV15,NA,TRBJ2-7,CATSRDGRLLSSYEQYF
TRBV5-1,NA,TRBJ2-3,CASSLPDLGDTQYF
TRBV2,NA,TRBJ2-1,CASSVGNEQFF
TRBV12-3/TRBV12-4,NA,TRBJ2-3,CASNPYLGDTQYF
TRBV20-1,NA,TRBJ2-3,CSAPTHTDTQYF
TRBV15,NA,TRBJ1-2,CATSENAPRYGYTF
TRBV7-2,NA,TRBJ2-7,CASSLRQGGGYEQYF
TRBV19,NA,TRBJ2-4,CASSIGAWNIQYF
TRBV6-1,NA,TRBJ1-1,CASSEPGKNTEAFF
TRBV28,NA,TRBJ2-3,CASKPRRTFITDTQYF
TRBV7-6,NA,TRBJ2-7,CASSYINERGGEQYF
TRBV7-8,NA,TRBJ2-1,CASSLSGASEQFF
TRBV5-1,NA,TRBJ1-5,CASSLVGRGQPQHF
TRBV28,NA,TRBJ1-4,CASSSGYEKLFF
TRBV20-1,NA,TRBJ2-7,CSASLPRGPYEQYF
TRBV4-2,NA,TRBJ2-5,CASSPHLGETQYF
TRBV21-1,NA,TRBJ1-5,CASSKASSAKSHSNQPQHF